This entry is about one T cell receptor (beta chain). The specificity of this receptor is unknown. Base-call qualities are not available, and no considerably larger clone is one nucleotide away. The trim is 3 bases for V and 3 bases for J, with a gap of 8 bases between the germline ends. Via the germline V gene (reference sequence), CDR1 is DFQATT and CDR2 SNEGSKA. The CDR3, from cysteine to phenylalanine, totals 12 residues. The only DNA kept is the CDR3, 36 bases in frame from the first base. The data were taken from a study of blood T cell repertoires in COVID-19 (dated by TCRdb to about 2020). Study-level background: The collaborator samples originated in the United States, Italy and Spain and spanned the acute and convalescent phases of COVID-19. The material from the prospective study consisted of cDNA or gDNA derived from T cells, B-cell-depleted T cells, or PBMCs. The repertoires were made available in a free public database intended to serve as a resource for research on the immune response to SARS-CoV-2. Subjects who had been exposed to COVID-19, were actively infected with it, or had recovered from it provided the deeply sampled blood TCRbeta repertoires that made up the dataset. Sample metadata almost always included a de-identified subject ID, COVID-19 status, age in years and sex. The samples were drawn from two sources: the first 160 participants of the ongoing ImmuneRACE study, and over 1,000 subjects contributed by 6 global collaborators. Where available, HLA class I and class II types were obtained from metadata supplied by the sample provider rather than from assay-based typing.

The immunoSEQ Assay, a bias-controlled multiplex PCR, was used to amplify TCRbeta CDR3 regions from genomic DNA. The authors processed their data as follows. The number of nucleated cells in each sample was estimated by amplification of reference gene primers within the assay. Sequence reads were collapsed and filtered to measure the absolute abundance of every unique TCRbeta CDR3 rearrangement. For each sample, productive Simpson clonality was calculated as the square root of Simpson's diversity index over productive rearrangements. The table was pulled from immuneACCESS by TCRdb, which kept in-frame rearrangements only. Such tables lose some clones; where checked, under half of the loss comes from unresolved V genes, and the rest has no known cause. The V and J calls and clone size were taken over from that table, and D and trimming were inferred from the DNA. The table for this sample lists about 160,000 clones; about four fifths of them were counted only once. Jointly, the top ten make up over 9.5% of the sample.

Summary of the overall study and its limitations: How much clinical and demographic metadata was included differed by source and by participant, and the metadata was provided uncurated.

Collaborating institutions collected whole blood in K2EDTA tubes following their own protocols. Collaborator samples were shipped for TCRbeta analysis as frozen whole blood, isolated PBMCs, or DNA extracted from either sample type. This chain is built from TRBV20-1 and TRBJ1-2; the D gene cannot be resolved reliably. The TCR sequence derives from a woman older than 75 with active or convalescent COVID-19. The sequenced material came from peripheral blood. The nucleotides read TGCAGTGCTAGTGGGCTTTACTATGGCTACACCTTC. It specifies CSASGLYYGYTF.